This T cell receptor beta chain was recovered during a study of cytomegalovirus exposure and HLA in healthy donors. General study points: The classifier reportedly diagnosed cytomegalovirus status with high sensitivity and specificity. The authors listed approximately 160 TCR beta chains as cytomegalovirus-associated. In vitro confirmation showed three CMV-associated chains to be CMV antigen specific.

CDR1 is MGHRA and CDR2 is YSYEKL in the germline V gene. The germline V and J ends were trimmed by 4 bases and 5 bases, with 23 bases remaining between them. This CDR3 region has 17 residues. Method: immunoSEQ multiplex PCR; TCRdb's copy keeps in-frame clones and lacks some. The sample includes around 150,000 clones, approximately 86% of them seen just once. With respect to this clone: Its antigen remains unidentified.

The clonotype was recovered from a woman aged 18 to 35 in good health and CMV-seronegative. V gene TRBV4-1 combines with J gene TRBJ2-5; D is possibly TRBD2 (5 bases). Source material: PBMCs. For the CDR3, the DNA is TGCGCCAGCAGCCGGGGTGGCTTCATGGGTACGGGGGAGACCCAGTACTTC. This gives the protein CASSRGGFMGTGETQYF.